This T cell receptor (beta chain) came from a study of cytomegalovirus exposure and HLA in healthy donors. Broader study findings: Among TCR beta chains of equal frequency, HLA-associated ones were more clonally expanded in a later analysis. Upon later analysis, TCR association rates were observed to vary by HLA locus, being highest for DRB1 and lowest for HLA-C. A missense DCLRE1C variant was associated with V- and J-gene trimming of TCR beta chains in a later analysis, and an independent cohort replicated the association. Specific recognition of CMV antigens was confirmed in vitro for a few chains (all CMV-associated).

Points on this clone: The antigen remains undetermined.

PCR used 60 Vbeta primers and 13 Jbeta primers. Using immunoSEQ multiplex PCR, the repertoire was profiled, and TCRdb retains in-frame clones only, with some absent. In total, the table holds about 130,000 clones. Trimming pared 0 bases from V and 0 bases from J, leaving 15 bases between. The length of the CDR3 is 17 residues. Germline CDR1 is SGHRS and CDR2 is YFSETQ. The chain couples TRBV5-1 to TRBJ1-1, with a tentative D call TRBD1 (6 bases). The sequenced sample was PBMCs. This clonotype originated in an older woman in good health and CMV-seronegative. In DNA, the CDR3 is TGCGCCAGCAGCTTGGGGAGACAGGTTTCGATGAACACTGAAGCTTTCTTT. Amino acid sequence: CASSLGRQVSMNTEAFF.